The source of this T cell receptor beta chain is a study of cytomegalovirus exposure and HLA in healthy donors. Study-level results: After further analysis at a later stage, 15,000 to 20,000 TCR beta sequences were associated with HLA alleles at 0.05 false discovery rate. Researchers had no immune exposure information except CMV serostatus available. Near-uniform donor sequencing depth was presumed by presence/absence analyses.

With 4 bases removed from V and 11 bases from J, the gap between germline ends came to 15 bases. Germline CDR1 SGHKS, CDR2 YYEKEE (reference sequence). The CDR3 loop spans 12 amino acids. Comment on this clone: Its cognate antigen is unknown.

This PCR relied on a set of 60 Vbeta primers and 13 Jbeta primers. Sequencing was performed with immunoSEQ multiplex PCR; in TCRdb, only in-frame clones are kept and a portion is missing. Of 200,000 or so clones in the sample, 84% were seen once. The sequenced sample consisted of PBMCs. J is TRBJ1-1 and V is TRBV5-5, with D possibly being TRBD1 (5 bases). The receptor comes from a boy under 18 in good health and CMV-seronegative. The CDR3 here is CASSAQGLGAFF. DNA of the CDR3: TGTGCCAGCAGCGCGCAGGGTTTAGGGGCTTTCTTT.